The 26 T cell receptor beta chains in this list originate from one sample, sequenced in a study of T-cell reconstitution after alpha-beta-depleted transplantation in children. Molecular barcoding with unique molecular identifiers was used for the TCRbeta library. TCRdb called the PCR reads again in MiXCR, with one record for every CDR3 protein. Among hundreds of thousands of distinct CDR3 sequences, around 13% were seen once, and the ten largest hold 0.79%. The sequenced sample was PBMCs, obtained before TCRalphabeta/CD19-depleted stem cell transplant. These receptors were obtained from a girl aged 2 to 9 with congenital amegakaryocytic thrombocytopenia, due to receive a stem cell transplant.

In its sample, this clonotype was seen a few times. The J gene is TRBJ2-7, the V gene TRBV12-3 or TRBV12-4; the D call may be TRBD1 or TRBD2 (5 bases each). Trimming cost V 6 bases and J 6 bases, with 15 bases left between them. There are 13 residues in the CDR3. DNA for the CDR3: TGTGCCAGCAGCCCGGGGCTAACTCGCGAGCAGTACTTC. Residues: CASSPGLTREQYF.

This clonotype was observed at least ten times. The chain is built from TRBV6-5 and TRBJ2-1; weak D call: TRBD1 (5 bases). This CDR3 comprises 14 residues. Germline values: CDR1 MNHEY, CDR2 SVGAGI. V lost 2 bases and J lost 8, with 13 bases in between. The CDR3 coding sequence is TGTGCCAGCAGTTACGGGTCAGCCAGGGATGAGCAGTTCTTC. It is translated as CASSYGSARDEQFF.

This clonotype was found many times. The CDR3 DNA is TGCAGTGCTAGAGATCTGGTAGCGGGAGGCAATGAGCAGTTCTTC. Translating gives CSARDLVAGGNEQFF. V gene TRBV20-1 combines with J gene TRBJ2-1; 10 positions match TRBD2. Germline CDR1 DFQATT, CDR2 SNEGSKA (reference sequence). J was trimmed by 6 bases and V by 0 bases; bases with no gene match: 5. The CDR3 is 15 amino acids.

The chain recombines TRBV4-1 with TRBJ2-7, with 7 bases that match TRBD2. Germline CDR1 is MGHRA and CDR2 is YSYEKL. The CDR3 extends over 17 amino acids. J was trimmed by 6 bases and V by 0 bases; bases with no gene match: 14. CDR3 protein: CASSQEASGVIVVEQYF. The CDR3 DNA sequence: TGCGCCAGCAGCCAAGAAGCGAGCGGGGTAATCGTCGTCGAGCAGTACTTC.

Only a few counts were recorded for this clonotype. The V call is TRBV20-1, the J call TRBJ1-2; D gene unclear. CDR1 and CDR2 (germline): DFQATT, SNEGSKA (reference sequence). There are 12 residues in the CDR3. V lost 0 bases and J 9 bases, leaving 11 bases between the germline ends. CDR3 sequence (DNA): TGCAGTGCTAGAGATCATGGAGGAAGCTACACCTTC. Its translation: CSARDHGGSYTF.

This clonotype was picked up many times. The chain combines TRBV28 with TRBJ2-7, with D maybe TRBD2 (5 bases). Germline V CDR1 and CDR2: MDHEN, SYDVKM. The CDR3 extends over 16 amino acids. V was trimmed by 1 base and J by 0 bases, leaving 13 bases between them. CDR3: CASSLFPAVSSYEQYF. The CDR3 nucleotides read TGTGCCAGCAGTTTATTTCCAGCGGTTAGCTCCTACGAGCAGTACTTC.

This clonotype was seen at least ten times. The V and J genes are TRBV10-1 and TRBJ2-5, with D uncertain. CDR1 is WNHNN, CDR2 SYGVQD, per germline (reference sequence). The CDR3 is 14 residues long. The V end lost 2 bases, the J end lost 5 bases, and 12 bases lay between the germline ends. CDR3 in amino acids: CASSEAGLEETQYF. The CDR3 coding sequence is TGCGCCAGCAGTGAGGCTGGGTTAGAGGAGACCCAGTACTTC.

This clonotype was counted between two and nine times. The V gene is TRBV10-1, the J gene TRBJ2-7; TRBD2 aligns across 11 bases. Trimming removed 2 bases from V and 5 bases from J; junction bases left unmatched: 2. Germline values: CDR1 WNHNN, CDR2 SYGVQD (reference sequence). The CDR3 has 14 amino acids. CDR3 DNA sequence: TGCGCCAGCAGTGAGACTAGCGGGAGCCACGAGCAGTACTTC. It codes for CASSETSGSHEQYF.

The V gene is TRBV7-9, the J gene TRBJ2-1; D might be TRBD1 (6 bases). CDR1 is SEHNR, CDR2 FQNEAQ, per germline (reference sequence). The V end was cut by 10 bases, the J end by 1 base, with 17 bases between. This CDR3 is 15 amino acids long. CDR3 sequence: CAITKGELSYNEQFF. The CDR3 DNA is TGTGCCATCACAAAGGGGGAGCTTTCCTACAATGAGCAGTTCTTC.

This clonotype has just a few counts. The chain combines TRBV12-3 or TRBV12-4 with TRBJ2-3; D gene unclear. The V gene lost 3 bases and the J gene lost 1 base, with 17 bases spanning the gap. The CDR3 has 17 residues. The DNA of the CDR3 is TGTGCCAGCAGTTTTGCAGACCTAATAGAAGGCACAGATACGCAGTATTTT. The encoded protein is CASSFADLIEGTDTQYF.

This chain uses TRBV6-2 or TRBV6-3 with TRBJ2-1, with 11 bases aligning to TRBD2. Losses at the gene ends were 2 bases for V and 5 bases for J; bases not matched to a gene: 5. There are 16 residues in the CDR3. Germline V gene lookup returns CDR1 MNHEY and CDR2 SVGEGT. CDR3 in amino acids: CASSYKTSGAHNEQFF. CDR3 coding DNA: TGTGCCAGCAGTTACAAGACTAGCGGGGCCCACAATGAGCAGTTCTTC.

The chain is built from TRBV19 and TRBJ2-3, with 8 bases that match TRBD2. CDR3 size: 18 residues. Germline CDR1 is LNHDA and CDR2 is SQIVND (reference sequence). The trim removed 6 bases at V and 2 bases at J, leaving 16 bases unmatched. In nucleotides, the CDR3 is TGTGCCAGTAGCTATGGACTAGCCCAATTGCTTCCCACAGATACGCAGTATTTT. The encoded protein is CASSYGLAQLLPTDTQYF.

This clonotype was found many times. The chain couples TRBV20-1 to TRBJ2-1, with TRBD2 matching 11 bases. Per germline, CDR1 DFQATT and CDR2 SNEGSKA (reference sequence). Trimming at V came to 5 bases and at J to 7 bases, leaving 10 bases not matched to a gene. The CDR3 contains 15 residues. The DNA of the CDR3 is TGCAGTGCTCGAATAGCGGGAGGGTCGTTTAATGAGCAGTTCTTC. This gives the protein CSARIAGGSFNEQFF.

This clonotype has just one count. V and J are TRBV7-9 and TRBJ2-2, with D perhaps TRBD2 (5 bases). CDR1 and CDR2 (germline): SEHNR, FQNEAQ (reference sequence). This CDR3 is 15 amino acids long. The V end was cut by 1 base, the J end by 4 bases, with 10 bases between. The CDR3 region has the DNA TGTGCCAGCAGCTTAGTTCGGGGAGCCACCGGGGAGCTGTTTTTT. Its protein product is CASSLVRGATGELFF. Together with reference TRBV7-9 and TRBJ2-2, the CDR3 gives the full variable domain: DTGVSQNPRHKITKRGQNVTFRCDPISEHNRLYWYRQTLGQGPEFLTYFQNEAQLEKSRLLSDRFSAERPKGSFSTLEIQRTEQGDSAMYLCASSLVRGATGELFFGEGSRLTVL.

This clonotype was observed at least ten times. V usage is TRBV29-1 and J usage is TRBJ2-1; D possibly corresponds to TRBD1 (6 bases). CDR1 SQVTM and CDR2 ANQGSEA come from the germline V gene. The germline V and J ends were trimmed by 5 bases and 7 bases, with 9 bases remaining between them. The CDR3 covers 11 residues. For the CDR3, the DNA is TGCAGCGTTTACAGGGAGAATGAGCAGTTCTTC. This encodes CSVYRENEQFF.

The sample holds many counts of this clonotype. The chain carries TRBV29-1 and TRBJ2-7, with D maybe TRBD1 (6 bases). Per the germline V gene, CDR1 is SQVTM and CDR2 is ANQGSEA. This CDR3 contains 14 residues. Trimming took off 4 bases at V and 2 bases at J, with 15 bases between the two ends. The CDR3 coding sequence is TGCAGCGTTGGTAAGAGGACAGACCCCTACGAGCAGTACTTC. Its protein product is CSVGKRTDPYEQYF.

This clonotype appeared many times. This chain links TRBV9 with TRBJ2-3; 12 nucleotides line up with TRBD2. The CDR3 length is 16 residues. Germline loops: CDR1 SGDLS, CDR2 YYNGEE. Germline trimming cut 2 bases from V and 5 bases from J; bases unmatched to any gene: 6. The CDR3 coding sequence is TGTGCCAGCAGCGTCCGACTAGCGGGAGCTAAAGATACGCAGTATTTT. Translated, it gives CASSVRLAGAKDTQYF. Full variable domain (rest looked up from reference TRBV9 and TRBJ2-3): DSGVTQTPKHLITATGQRVTLRCSPRSGDLSVYWYQQSLDQGLQFLIQYYNGEERAKGNILERFSAQQFPDLHSELNLSSLELGDSALYFCASSVRLAGAKDTQYFGPGTRLTVL.

This clonotype showed up just a few times. V is TRBV10-2 and J is TRBJ2-3; 16 bases agree with TRBD2. There are 18 residues in the CDR3. Germline lookup yields CDR1 WSHSY and CDR2 SAAADI. J gave up 3 bases and V 4 bases, and 7 bases lay outside the gene matches. Here the CDR3 DNA reads TGCGCCAGCAGTGCAACTCCGGGACTAGCGGGGGGGACAGATACGCAGTATTTT. The encoded protein is CASSATPGLAGGTDTQYF.

This clonotype was detected ten times or more. This rearrangement joins TRBV20-1 to TRBJ1-2; D remains unclear. This CDR3 contains 12 residues. The germline V and J ends were trimmed by 3 bases and 6 bases, with 11 bases remaining between them. Germline V gene lookup returns CDR1 DFQATT and CDR2 SNEGSKA (reference sequence). The DNA of the CDR3 is TGCAGTGCTAGGGGTGAGCCGGATGGCTACACCTTC. This encodes CSARGEPDGYTF.

The J gene is TRBJ2-7, the V gene TRBV3-1; a possible D gene is TRBD1 (5 bases). Trimming stripped 1 base from V and 3 bases from J, with 10 bases between. CDR1 LGHDT and CDR2 YNNKEL come from the germline V gene (reference sequence). The CDR3 extends over 14 amino acids. CDR3 nucleotide sequence: TGTGCCAGCAGCCAAGGGGGCATGGTCTACGAGCAGTACTTC. This sequence encodes CASSQGGMVYEQYF.

This chain connects TRBV20-1 to TRBJ2-1, with 8 bases that match TRBD2. Germline V gives CDR1 DFQATT, CDR2 SNEGSKA (reference sequence). This CDR3 has 15 amino acids. V lost 5 bases and J lost 6; bases outside the gene matches: 12. This CDR3 is CSAQRGRIALNEQFF. DNA for the CDR3: TGCAGTGCTCAGCGCGGGAGGATAGCGCTCAATGAGCAGTTCTTC.

This clonotype was counted a few times. CDR3: CASSPLGRVGGELFF. The CDR3 region has the DNA TGTGCCAGCAGCCCGTTAGGGAGGGTCGGCGGGGAGCTGTTTTTT. The chain employs TRBV7-6 and TRBJ2-2, with 7 bases identical to TRBD2. CDR3 length equals 15 residues. Germline V gene lookup returns CDR1 SGHVS and CDR2 FNYEAQ. Losses at the gene ends were 5 bases for V and 7 bases for J; bases not matched to a gene: 10. Using reference TRBV7-6 and TRBJ2-2 for the parts outside the CDR3, the full variable domain is GAGVSQSPRYKVTKRGQDVALRCDPISGHVSLYWYRQALGQGPEFLTYFNYEAQQDKSGLPNDRFSAERPEGSISTLTIQRTEQRDSAMYRCASSPLGRVGGELFFGEGSRLTVL.

This clonotype appeared a few times. The chain employs TRBV29-1 and TRBJ1-2; TRBD1 might be the D (6 bases). This CDR3 has 13 amino acids. Trimming left V 5 bases short and J 5 bases short, with 15 bases between. Looked up from germline, CDR1 is SQVTM and CDR2 is ANQGSEA. Here the CDR3 reads CSVPMDRTYGYTF. The CDR3 coding sequence is TGCAGCGTTCCCATGGACAGAACTTATGGCTACACCTTC.

The J gene is TRBJ2-3, the V gene TRBV7-2; unclear D gene. The CDR3 covers 15 residues. With 5 bases removed from V and 2 bases from J, the gap between germline ends came to 14 bases. Germline CDR1 SGHTA, CDR2 FQGNSA. The CDR3 nucleotides are TGTGCCAGCAGCCCACGCGGTTACGACACAGATACGCAGTATTTT. Protein: CASSPRGYDTDTQYF.

This clonotype was observed at least ten times. J is TRBJ2-1 and V is TRBV20-1; 12 bases map to TRBD2. CDR3 size: 14 residues. The trim removed 5 bases at V and 8 bases at J, leaving 7 bases unmatched. Germline V gene lookup returns CDR1 DFQATT and CDR2 SNEGSKA (reference sequence). The CDR3 loop reads CSALTSGSFYEQFF. The DNA of the CDR3 is TGCAGTGCTCTGACTAGCGGGAGTTTCTATGAGCAGTTCTTC.

This rearrangement joins TRBV3-1 to TRBJ2-1; tentative D call: TRBD1 (6 bases). The CDR3 is made up of 19 amino acids. The germline V gene encodes CDR1 LGHDT and CDR2 YNNKEL (reference sequence). The germline V and J ends were trimmed by 4 bases and 5 bases, with 27 bases remaining between them. The CDR3 region has the DNA TGTGCCAGCAGCCCAAGTGTGCATTCTTACGGGACAACAGACAATGAGCAGTTCTTC. Amino acids: CASSPSVHSYGTTDNEQFF.